Shown below are 22 T cell receptor beta chains from a single sample sequenced in a study of T cells after yellow fever vaccination. TCRdb analysed the 5' RACE reads with MiXCR anew, one entry per CDR3 protein. The table records 320,000 or so distinct CDR3 sequences, roughly 8.6% of them present only once. The sample in question was PBMCs, obtained about 41 days after the first yellow fever vaccination. These receptors came from a man aged 18 to 30 who received the YFV17D yellow fever vaccine.

This clonotype was observed a handful of times. J is TRBJ2-3 and V is TRBV12-3 or TRBV12-4; no firm D call. This CDR3 is built from 13 residues. Trimming stripped 10 bases from V and 7 bases from J, with 18 bases between. CDR3 DNA sequence: TGTGCCACCGCAAGTCCGAATCACCATACGCAGTATTTT. Its protein is CATASPNHHTQYF.

This clonotype has only a few counts. The genes are TRBV7-3 and TRBJ1-1; unclear D gene. This CDR3 has 15 residues. Germline CDR1 is SGHTA and CDR2 is FQGTGA. The V and J ends lost 5 bases and 3 bases respectively, with 16 bases between them. The CDR3 bases are TGTGCCAGCAGCCCCGGACCGGGCCGACACACTGAAGCTTTCTTT. Protein sequence: CASSPGPGRHTEAFF.

This clonotype was found a few times. The chain combines TRBV4-1 with TRBJ1-1; D not resolved. Trimming pared 0 bases from V and 4 bases from J, leaving 6 bases between. This CDR3 is built from 13 residues. The germline CDR1 and CDR2 sequences are MGHRA and YSYEKL. The CDR3 DNA reads TGCGCCAGCAGCCAAGAGCTTCCCACTGAAGCTTTCTTT. This sequence encodes CASSQELPTEAFF.

This clonotype was seen a handful of times. The rearrangement joins TRBV7-2 to TRBJ2-5; a weak D match, TRBD1 (6 bases). CDR1 SGHTA and CDR2 FQGNSA come from the germline V gene. The V and J ends lost 5 bases and 6 bases respectively, with 16 bases between them. CDR3 size: 14 residues. The CDR3 loop reads CASSPDVRGKTQYF. Here the CDR3 DNA reads TGTGCCAGCAGCCCGGACGTCAGGGGCAAGACCCAGTACTTC.

In this sample, this clonotype turned up a few times. This chain connects TRBV12-5 to TRBJ1-1; 7 nucleotides align to TRBD1. V gave up 0 bases and J gave up 0 bases; unmatched junction bases: 7. CDR3 length: 17 residues. Germline values: CDR1 LGHNT, CDR2 FRNRAP. The CDR3 loop is CASGLVFEGAMNTEAFF. The CDR3 DNA is TGTGCTAGTGGTTTGGTTTTCGAGGGGGCCATGAACACTGAAGCTTTCTTT.

This clonotype has a handful of counts. J is TRBJ1-6 and V is TRBV5-1; D is uncertain. The CDR3 extends over 15 amino acids. The germline CDR1 and CDR2 sequences are SGHRS and YFSETQ. The V and J ends lost 3 bases and 7 bases respectively, with 14 bases between them. This CDR3 reads CASSSQTEANSPLHF. Here the CDR3 DNA reads TGCGCCAGCAGCTCCCAGACGGAGGCGAATTCACCCCTCCACTTT. Drawing the rest from reference TRBV5-1 and TRBJ1-6, the complete variable domain is KAGVTQTPRYLIKTRGQQVTLSCSPISGHRSVSWYQQTPGQGLQFLFEYFSETQRNKGNFPGRFSGRQFSNSRSEMNVSTLELGDSALYLCASSSQTEANSPLHFGNGTRLTVT.

This clonotype has a count of ten or more. This chain joins TRBV10-3 and TRBJ1-5; D gene unclear. Germline values: CDR1 ENHRY, CDR2 SYGVKD. The CDR3 spans 14 residues. V lost 3 bases to trimming and J lost 0 bases, with 6 bases between them. The CDR3 spells CAISEYLSNQPQHF. The CDR3 nucleotides read TGTGCCATCAGTGAATACCTTAGCAATCAGCCCCAGCATTTT.

As concerns this clonotype: The junction does not match germline at one end; this may be a read error. The chain employs TRBV20-1 and TRBJ1-5; TRBD1 is a possible D gene (5 bases). In germline, CDR1 is DFQATT, CDR2 SNEGSKA (reference sequence). The CDR3 runs 16 residues. CDR3 nucleotide sequence: TGCTGTGCTAGGGATACCGGGGCCCCGGAAAATCAGCCCCAGCATTTT. Amino acids: CCARDTGAPENQPQHF.

On this clonotype: Compared with germline, one end of the junction differs, possibly owing to a read error. The chain links TRBV7-6 to TRBJ2-1; tentatively, D is TRBD1 or TRBD2 (5 bases each). From germline, CDR1 is SGHVS and CDR2 FNYEAQ. This CDR3 comprises 12 residues. CDR3 in amino acids: CARSLEGHEQFF. CDR3 DNA sequence: TGTGCCAGAAGCTTAGAGGGGCATGAGCAGTTCTTC.

This clonotype has a handful of counts. V usage is TRBV5-6 and J usage is TRBJ2-7; the match to TRBD2 covers 9 bases. Germline CDR1 is SGHDT and CDR2 is YYEEEE. The CDR3 is made up of 13 amino acids. Trimming removed 5 bases from V and 7 bases from J; junction bases left unmatched: 7. The chain's CDR3 is CASRHDAGGEQYV. The CDR3 coding sequence is TGTGCCAGCAGACACGACGCGGGGGGGGAGCAGTACGTC.

The V call is TRBV6-1, the J call TRBJ1-2, with D tentatively TRBD1 (6 bases). The germline CDR1 and CDR2 sequences are MNHNS and SASEGT. The V end was cut by 7 bases, the J end by 4 bases, with 13 bases between. The CDR3 runs 13 residues. DNA of the CDR3: TGTGCCAGCACCCGCCAGGGGCCCTATGGCTACACCTTC. Protein: CASTRQGPYGYTF.

This clonotype was detected many times. The rearrangement joins TRBV6-5 to TRBJ2-7, with D unclear. Trimming left V 0 bases short and J 2 bases short, with 11 bases between. The CDR3 loop spans 15 amino acids. Germline CDR1 reads MNHEY; CDR2 reads SVGAGI. The CDR3 nucleotides are TGTGCCAGCAGTTACTCGCCTCTACGACCCTACGAGCAGTACTTC. Protein sequence: CASSYSPLRPYEQYF.

The chain carries TRBV4-1 and TRBJ2-3; tentatively, D is TRBD1 or TRBD2 (5 bases each). The CDR3 is 13 residues long. Trimming removed 0 bases at V and 15 bases at J, with 16 bases between. Germline V CDR1 and CDR2: MGHRA, YSYEKL. The DNA of the CDR3 is TGCGCCAGCAGCCAAGATTTCAGGGACCGATTCTATTTT. Amino acid sequence: CASSQDFRDRFYF.

The rearrangement joins TRBV19 to TRBJ1-1; D not certain. The germline V gene has CDR1 LNHDA and CDR2 SQIVND (reference sequence). This CDR3 is 13 amino acids long. V shed 3 bases and J shed 11 bases, with 16 bases lying between them. In DNA, the CDR3 is TGTGCCAGTAGTATCGGAGAGAGAGGAGTGGCTTTCTTT. Translated, it gives CASSIGERGVAFF.

The chain joins TRBV15 to TRBJ2-2; 10 bases match TRBD1. CDR1 is LNHNV, CDR2 YYDKDF, per germline (reference sequence). This CDR3 has 15 amino acids. The V segment lost 3 bases and the J segment 6 bases; nucleotides outside the gene matches: 4. CDR3 nucleotide sequence: TGTGCCACCAGCAGGGGACAGGGGCTCGCCGGGGAGCTGTTTTTT. It encodes CATSRGQGLAGELFF.

The chain links TRBV6-1 to TRBJ2-5, with a possible D match to TRBD1 (6 bases). There are 13 residues in the CDR3. Germline values: CDR1 MNHNS, CDR2 SASEGT. V lost 9 bases and J lost 1, with 12 bases in between. DNA of the CDR3: TGTGCCAGTCGACAGGACCTCCAAGAGACCCAGTACTTC. Its protein is CASRQDLQETQYF.

The chain uses TRBV29-1 and TRBJ1-5, with 7 nucleotides matching TRBD1. Trimming at V came to 4 bases and at J to 7 bases, leaving 7 bases not matched to a gene. The CDR3 extends over 13 amino acids. From germline, CDR1 is SQVTM and CDR2 ANQGSEA. The CDR3 loop is CSVGEQGEQPQHF. Here the CDR3 DNA reads TGCAGCGTTGGGGAGCAGGGGGAACAGCCCCAGCATTTT.

The chain is built from TRBV5-1 and TRBJ2-1; no clear D. Trimming shortened V by 5 bases and J by 3 bases, and 9 bases separated the two germline ends. CDR3 length: 13 residues. CDR1 is SGHRS and CDR2 is YFSETQ in the germline V gene. The CDR3, as DNA: TGCGCCAGCAGTGGTAGCAGCTACAATGAGCAGTTCTTC. Its translation is CASSGSSYNEQFF.

This clonotype was seen ten or more times. The chain recombines TRBV5-1 with TRBJ1-3; D might be TRBD1 (6 bases). The CDR3 is 15 residues long. Germline V CDR1 and CDR2: SGHRS, YFSETQ. Trimming removed 4 bases from V and 0 bases from J, with 11 bases in between. The chain's CDR3 is CASSPGVYSGNTIYF. For the CDR3, the DNA is TGCGCCAGCAGCCCAGGGGTCTACTCTGGAAACACCATATATTTT.

The genes are TRBV6-4 and TRBJ1-4, with D tentatively TRBD1 (5 bases). V was clipped by 2 bases and J by 15 bases, with 22 bases between them. This CDR3 contains 15 residues. Germline lookup yields CDR1 MRHNA and CDR2 SNTAGT. The CDR3 region is CASSDLSGTSPEVFF. CDR3 DNA sequence: TGTGCCAGCAGTGACCTGAGTGGGACCTCCCCGGAGGTGTTTTTT.

The chain links TRBV12-1 to TRBJ2-7; the D call of TRBD2 is as the table states it, not checked on the DNA. TRBV12-1 is tagged as a pseudogene. The length of the CDR3 is 16 residues. CDR3 in amino acids: CASSFVPPLDSYEQYF. Here the CDR3 DNA reads TGTGCCAGCAGCTTTGTCCCTCCCTTGGACTCCTACGAGCAGTACTTC.

This chain connects TRBV4-3 to TRBJ2-7; TRBD1 or TRBD2 may be the D gene (7 bases each). There are 16 residues in the CDR3. Trimming took off 3 bases at V and 4 bases at J, with 19 bases between the two ends. CDR1 and CDR2 from the germline V gene are LGHNA and YSLEER. In nucleotides, the CDR3 is TGCGCCAGCAGCCACAGACAGGGAGGGCCCGTGTACGAGCAGTACGTC. Amino acid sequence: CASSHRQGGPVYEQYV.